This T cell receptor beta chain is drawn from a study of CD8+ T cells in alopecia areata. Of note for this clone: Its cognate antigen is unknown. In the same sample, other DNA sequences code for this CDR3.

V lost 0 bases and J 4 bases, leaving 5 bases between the germline ends. Germline CDR1 and CDR2: GTSNPN and SVGIG (reference sequence). The CDR3 runs 12 residues. Lesional scalp punch biopsies and peripheral blood came from alopecia areata patients. cDNA serving as the sequencing template came from extracted, reverse transcribed RNA. Assay: immunoSEQ multiplex PCR; the TCRdb copy retains only in-frame clones and omits some. Of a few hundred thousand clones detected, roughly two thirds appear once; the ten largest clones hold roughly 1.2%. Whole-study results and caveats: Sequenced scalp T cells also include alphabeta T cells resident in normal skin.

The sequence was collected from a human donor with alopecia areata. The genes are TRBV30 and TRBJ2-3, with D perhaps matching TRBD1 (5 bases). The sample here was CD4+ T cells sorted from blood, taken at week 0. CDR3: CAWSVGADTQYF. The CDR3 coding sequence is TGTGCCTGGAGTGTAGGGGCAGATACGCAGTATTTT.